The entry below describes one T cell receptor (beta chain). Its specificity is not known. This sample was taken from a study of shared clonotypes between healthy human individuals. Assay execution proceeded at the deep level. Libraries were prepared by immunoSEQ multiplex PCR; TCRdb keeps only in-frame clonotypes and omits some of them. The sample contains approximately 1.9 million clones, approximately 92% of which appear only once. Broader study findings: Naive CD4 clonotypes overlapped across a few donors at around 4.7%. Generation of non-shared clonotypes was less probable than generation of clonotypes shared by all four donors.

Germline CDR1 LGHNA, CDR2 YSLEER. Trimming cost V 0 bases and J 6 bases, with 7 bases left between them. This CDR3 has 13 amino acids. Naive CD8 cells lacked CD45RO, underwent positive selection for CCR7 and left out terminally differentiated effector memory CD45RA+ cells. This rearrangement joins TRBV4-3 to TRBJ2-3; D is ambiguous. The sample was naive CD8+ T cells from PBMCs. This clonotype was sampled from a man aged 18-30 years in good health. Some clones in this sample may be carry-over from other donors' samples. CDR3 sequence: CASSQESPDTQYF. The CDR3 nucleotides read TGCGCCAGCAGCCAAGAGTCCCCGGATACGCAGTATTTT.